Following are 22 T cell receptor beta chains from one sample sequenced in a study of blood T cell repertoires in COVID-19 (dated by TCRdb to 2019 to 2021). The method behind the library was the immunoSEQ multiplex PCR assay. TCRdb took over this immuneACCESS table, retaining in-frame rearrangements with V and J assigned. Such tables are incomplete; in checked studies, under half of the missing clones stem from an unresolved V gene, and the remainder is unexplained. This sample comprises hundreds of thousands of clones, roughly 89% of them detected only once. Approximately 5.5% of the sample is held by the ten biggest clonotypes. The sequencing sample was made of PBMCs or T cells enriched from blood (not recorded which). These receptors all stem from a man between 60 and 75 years old who had recovered from COVID-19.

The chain combines TRBV7-9 with TRBJ1-1; TRBD1 matches 8 bases. Germline V gene data show CDR1 as SEHNR and CDR2 as FQNEAQ (reference sequence). The CDR3 is 15 amino acids. V trimming: 3 bases; J trimming: 6 bases; junction bases outside the gene matches: 9. Written as DNA, the CDR3 is TGTGCCAGCAGCTTCCGGAACAGGGGGACTTCTGAAGCTTTCTTT. Protein: CASSFRNRGTSEAFF.

The chain links TRBV29-1 to TRBJ2-7, with 7 bases that match TRBD2. Per the germline V gene, CDR1 is SQVTM and CDR2 is ANQGSEA. J was trimmed by 0 bases and V by 6 bases; bases with no gene match: 5. The CDR3 consists of 13 residues. This chain's CDR3 is CSVSSGASYEQYF. The CDR3 DNA follows: TGCAGCGTATCTAGCGGCGCCTCCTACGAGCAGTACTTC.

V and J are TRBV5-1 and TRBJ1-1; D gene uncertain. CDR3 size: 14 residues. The V end lost 0 bases, the J end lost 2 bases, and 8 bases lay between the germline ends. Germline lookup yields CDR1 SGHRS and CDR2 YFSETQ. The CDR3: CASSLDAVNTEAFF. CDR3 DNA: TGCGCCAGCAGCTTGGATGCGGTTAACACTGAAGCTTTCTTT.

V is TRBV28 and J is TRBJ1-6; no definite D call. CDR1 is MDHEN and CDR2 is SYDVKM in the germline V gene. Trimming left V 4 bases short and J 0 bases short, with 13 bases between. The CDR3 runs 17 residues. Written as DNA, the CDR3 is TGTGCCAGCAGTTCCTTAACACCAGACTCCTATAATTCACCCCTCCACTTT. It specifies CASSSLTPDSYNSPLHF.

This clone was seen a single time. This chain joins TRBV7-3 and TRBJ1-5, with 8 bases fitting TRBD1. The CDR3 is made up of 17 amino acids. Trimming took 4 bases from V and 4 from J; bases not matched to a gene: 12. Germline V lookup: CDR1 SGHTA, CDR2 FQGTGA. CDR3 nucleotide sequence: TGTGCCAGCAGCTGGGCCGACAGGGGAGTATCAAATCAGCCCCAGCATTTT. Protein: CASSWADRGVSNQPQHF.

The rearrangement uses TRBV7-3 and TRBJ2-1; 11 positions match TRBD1. J gave up 8 bases and V 1 base, and 10 bases lay outside the gene matches. The CDR3 loop spans 17 amino acids. CDR1 SGHTA and CDR2 FQGTGA come from the germline V gene. The DNA of the CDR3 is TGTGCCAGCAGCTTAAGGGGAGGACAGGGGGCGCCGGATGAGCAGTTCTTC. Translating it yields CASSLRGGQGAPDEQFF.

The genes are TRBV27 and TRBJ2-7, with TRBD2 matching over 8 bases. This CDR3 region has 13 residues. Germline lookup yields CDR1 MNHEY and CDR2 SMNVEV (reference sequence). Losses at the gene ends were 8 bases for V and 3 bases for J; bases not matched to a gene: 6. The CDR3 DNA reads TGTGCCAGCGGAGAGCGGGAGTTCTACGAGCAGTACTTC. Its protein product is CASGEREFYEQYF.

V is TRBV9 and J is TRBJ1-6; 7 positions agree with TRBD1. This CDR3 is 16 amino acids long. Germline V gene data show CDR1 as SGDLS and CDR2 as YYNGEE. V shed 1 base and J 10 bases; nucleotides not matched to a gene: 11. The chain's CDR3 is CASSVLRDSGRSPLHF. The CDR3 DNA sequence: TGTGCCAGCAGCGTATTGCGGGACAGTGGGCGGTCACCCCTCCACTTT.

The chain carries TRBV5-1 and TRBJ2-5, with 10 bases fitting TRBD2. The germline V gene encodes CDR1 SGHRS and CDR2 YFSETQ. The CDR3 is 16 amino acids. V shed 0 bases, J shed 5 bases, and the junction held 7 bases outside the gene matches. The CDR3 bases are TGCGCCAGCAGCTTGGTGAGCGGGAGGGGAATGGAGACCCAGTACTTC. It encodes CASSLVSGRGMETQYF.

The chain is built from TRBV6-5 and TRBJ2-7, with 7 bases lining up with TRBD2. This CDR3 comprises 14 residues. From germline, CDR1 is MNHEY and CDR2 SVGAGI. Unmatched junction bases numbered 5, after V lost 6 bases and J lost 0 bases. CDR3: CASRTGGYSYEQYF. As DNA, the CDR3 is TGTGCCAGCAGAACGGGGGGATACTCCTACGAGCAGTACTTC.

The chain carries TRBV24-1 and TRBJ2-1; D is uncertain. V lost 2 bases, J lost 5 bases, and 12 bases lay in between. This CDR3 is 15 amino acids long. Germline V CDR1 and CDR2: KGHDR, SFDVKD. CDR3 in DNA: TGTGCCACCAGTGATTCGATGCTTAGAAACAATGAGCAGTTCTTC. This encodes CATSDSMLRNNEQFF.

This chain links TRBV2 with TRBJ1-6; D perhaps matches TRBD1 (5 bases). V dropped 6 bases and J dropped 8 bases, with 17 bases sitting between them. CDR1 SNHLY and CDR2 FYNNEI come from the germline V gene. This CDR3 comprises 15 residues. The CDR3 DNA follows: TGTGCCAGCAGCGGGGTTGGGGGGAACGATTCACCCCTCCACTTT. Its protein product is CASSGVGGNDSPLHF.

In DNA form, the CDR3 reads TGTGCCAGCAGTTCCGCACAGGGGGAAAACTATGGCTACACCTTC. This codes for CASSSAQGENYGYTF. V usage is TRBV27 and J usage is TRBJ1-2, with 8 bases fitting TRBD1. Germline-derived CDR1 and CDR2 are MNHEY and SMNVEV (reference sequence). This CDR3 has 15 residues. The V and J ends lost 4 bases and 2 bases, in that order; junction bases with no gene match: 6.

This clone was recorded once. V gene TRBV5-4 combines with J gene TRBJ2-1; 16 bases align to TRBD2. Germline CDR1 reads SGHNT; CDR2 reads YYREEE (reference sequence). V trimming: 0 bases; J trimming: 3 bases; junction bases outside the gene matches: 3. CDR3 length: 18 amino acids. CDR3 loop: CASSLGGLAGGNYNEQFF. CDR3 coding DNA: TGTGCCAGCAGCTTGGGGGGACTAGCGGGAGGGAACTACAATGAGCAGTTCTTC. Supplemented by reference TRBV5-4 and TRBJ2-1, the full variable domain reads ETGVTQSPTHLIKTRGQQVTLRCSSQSGHNTVSWYQQALGQGPQFIFQYYREEENGRGNFPPRFSGLQFPNYSSELNVNALELDDSALYLCASSLGGLAGGNYNEQFFGPGTRLTVL.

This sequence joins TRBV19 and TRBJ1-1; 9 bases are shared with TRBD1. The CDR3 is 16 amino acids. V was clipped by 0 bases and J by 1 base; unmatched bases: 3. The germline V gene has CDR1 LNHDA and CDR2 SQIVND (reference sequence). CDR3 bases: TGTGCCAGTAGTATAGAAACAGGGGGCCCGAACACTGAAGCTTTCTTT. This encodes CASSIETGGPNTEAFF.

The chain has TRBV27 and TRBJ2-1, with 11 bases aligning to TRBD2. The CDR3 has 14 residues. The V segment lost 7 bases and the J segment 4 bases; nucleotides outside the gene matches: 3. Germline-derived CDR1 and CDR2 are MNHEY and SMNVEV (reference sequence). The CDR3 nucleotides read TGTGCCAGCAAACTAGCGGGAGTATACAATGAGCAGTTCTTC. Protein sequence: CASKLAGVYNEQFF.

This sequence joins TRBV18 and TRBJ1-1, with 9 bases matching TRBD1. V dropped 3 bases and J dropped 1; count of bases not matched to a gene: 15. Per germline, CDR1 KGHSH and CDR2 LQKENI. This CDR3 contains 19 residues. CDR3 residues: CASSPAWGLGQGPNTEAFF. The CDR3 nucleotides read TGTGCCAGCTCACCTGCATGGGGATTGGGACAGGGACCGAACACTGAAGCTTTCTTT.

The chain joins TRBV9 to TRBJ2-7, with D possibly being TRBD1 (5 bases). This CDR3 has 12 residues. CDR1 is SGDLS and CDR2 is YYNGEE in the germline V gene. Trimming took off 3 bases at V and 3 bases at J, with 7 bases between the two ends. CDR3 region: CASSAQGYEQYF. The DNA for the CDR3 is TGTGCCAGCAGCGCTCAGGGCTACGAGCAGTACTTC.

This clone has just a few counts. This rearrangement joins TRBV11-3 to TRBJ2-1; TRBD2 agrees at 8 bases. The CDR3 consists of 15 residues. J lost 5 bases, V lost 5 bases, and 8 bases had no gene match. Per germline, CDR1 SGHNT and CDR2 YENEEA. The CDR3 region is CASSLSGTKDNEQFF. Written as DNA, the CDR3 is TGTGCCAGCAGCCTTAGCGGGACGAAGGACAATGAGCAGTTCTTC.

The chain couples TRBV5-1 to TRBJ2-3, with 7 bases that match TRBD2. There are 16 residues in the CDR3. Trimming cost V 0 bases and J 4 bases; bases outside gene matches: 8. From germline, CDR1 is SGHRS and CDR2 YFSETQ. CDR3 nucleotides: TGCGCCAGCAGCTTGGCGGGAGGTTTGTACGCAGATACGCAGTATTTT. Protein product: CASSLAGGLYADTQYF.

The V gene is TRBV19, the J gene TRBJ2-3; possible D gene TRBD2, 6 bases. V was trimmed by 5 bases and J by 5 bases, leaving 20 bases between them. This CDR3 region has 16 residues. The germline V gene has CDR1 LNHDA and CDR2 SQIVND (reference sequence). The CDR3 region is CASSPPFGAGGDTQYF. Here the CDR3 DNA reads TGTGCCAGTAGTCCACCCTTTGGAGCGGGTGGAGATACGCAGTATTTT.

The chain recombines TRBV15 with TRBJ1-5, with D hard to call. V lost 1 base to trimming and J lost 7 bases, with 14 bases between them. Germline V gives CDR1 LNHNV, CDR2 YYDKDF (reference sequence). The CDR3 has 15 amino acids. The CDR3 loop is CATSRGGYVGQPQHF. The CDR3 DNA reads as TGTGCCACCAGCAGAGGAGGGTACGTAGGGCAGCCCCAGCATTTT.